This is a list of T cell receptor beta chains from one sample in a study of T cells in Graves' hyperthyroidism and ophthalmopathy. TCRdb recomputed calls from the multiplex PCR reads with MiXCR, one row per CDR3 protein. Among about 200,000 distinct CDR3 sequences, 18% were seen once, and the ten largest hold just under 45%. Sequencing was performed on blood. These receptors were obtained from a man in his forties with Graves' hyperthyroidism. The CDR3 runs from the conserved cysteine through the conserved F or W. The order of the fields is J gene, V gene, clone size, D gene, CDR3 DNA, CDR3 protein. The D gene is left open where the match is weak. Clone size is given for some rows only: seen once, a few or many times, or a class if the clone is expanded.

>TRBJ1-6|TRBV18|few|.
TGTGCCAGCTCACCACCGCTATCGAATTCACCCCTCCACTTT
CASSPPLSNSPLHF
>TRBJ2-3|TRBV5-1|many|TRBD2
TGCGCCAGCAGCTTGGCCGGCGGGGGGGCCGGAGATACGCAGTATTTT
CASSLAGGGAGDTQYF
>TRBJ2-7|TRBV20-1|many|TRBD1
TGCAGTGTTACCGGGACAGGGACGTGGTCCTACGAGCAGTACTTC
CSVTGTGTWSYEQYF
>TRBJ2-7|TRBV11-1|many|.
TGTGCCAGCAGTACGGGGCAGGGAAGCTACGAGCAGTACTTC
CASSTGQGSYEQYF
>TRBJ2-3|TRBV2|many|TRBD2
TGTGCCAGCAGTGAGGGGGAGGGTATCACAGATACGCAGTATTTT
CASSEGEGITDTQYF
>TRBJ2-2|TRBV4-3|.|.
TGCGCCAGCAGCCAAGTTCGGAACACCGGGGAGCTGTTTTTT
CASSQVRNTGELFF
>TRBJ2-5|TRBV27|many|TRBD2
TGTGCCAGCAGTCCCCTCGGGAGGGAGTACCAAGAGACCCAGTACTTC
CASSPLGREYQETQYF
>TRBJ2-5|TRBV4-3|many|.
TGCGCCAGCAGCCAACACGGGGGCAGGCAAGAGACCCAGTACTTC
CASSQHGGRQETQYF
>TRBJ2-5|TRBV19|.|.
TGTGCCAGTAGTCGGACAGATCAAGAGACCCAGTACTTC
CASSRTDQETQYF
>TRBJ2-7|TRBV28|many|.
TGTGCCAGCAGAAGCGGGACACCCGGGCAGCAGTACTTC
CASRSGTPGQQYF
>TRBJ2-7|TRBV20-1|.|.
TGCAGTGCTAGTGGGGGACGGCGCTTCTCCTACGAGCAGTACTTC
CSASGGRRFSYEQYF
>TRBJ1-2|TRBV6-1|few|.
TGTGCCAGCAGCCGGGGGGGGCGAGGCTACACCTTC
CASSRGGRGYTF
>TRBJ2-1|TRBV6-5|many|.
TGTGCCAGCAGTTACTTCGGCGGGGGGACAGACAATGAGCAGTTCTTC
CASSYFGGGTDNEQFF
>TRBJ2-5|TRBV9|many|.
TGTGCCAGCAGCGTAGCTCTGGACGGGGGAAAAACCCAGTACTTC
CASSVALDGGKTQYF
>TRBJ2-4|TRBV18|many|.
TGTGCCAGCTCACCTGGCAGGACAAAAAACATTCAGTACTTC
CASSPGRTKNIQYF
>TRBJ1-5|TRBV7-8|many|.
TGTGCCAGCAGCTTAGGTCCCCAAGGGTATAGCAATCAGCCCCAGCATTTT
CASSLGPQGYSNQPQHF